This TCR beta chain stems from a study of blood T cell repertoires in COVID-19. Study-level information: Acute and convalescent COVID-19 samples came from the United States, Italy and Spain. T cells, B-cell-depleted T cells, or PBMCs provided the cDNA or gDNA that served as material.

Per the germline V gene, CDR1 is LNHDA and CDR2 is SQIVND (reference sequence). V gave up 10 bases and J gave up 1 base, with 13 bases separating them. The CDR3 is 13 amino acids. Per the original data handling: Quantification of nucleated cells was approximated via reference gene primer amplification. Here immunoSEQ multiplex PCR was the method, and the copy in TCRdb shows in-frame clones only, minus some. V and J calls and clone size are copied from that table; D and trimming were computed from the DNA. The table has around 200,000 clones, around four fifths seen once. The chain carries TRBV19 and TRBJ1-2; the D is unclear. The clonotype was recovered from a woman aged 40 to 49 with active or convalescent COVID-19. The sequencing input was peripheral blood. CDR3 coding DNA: TGTGCCACCCGGACTGATTTTAACTATGGCTACACCTTC. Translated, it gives CATRTDFNYGYTF.